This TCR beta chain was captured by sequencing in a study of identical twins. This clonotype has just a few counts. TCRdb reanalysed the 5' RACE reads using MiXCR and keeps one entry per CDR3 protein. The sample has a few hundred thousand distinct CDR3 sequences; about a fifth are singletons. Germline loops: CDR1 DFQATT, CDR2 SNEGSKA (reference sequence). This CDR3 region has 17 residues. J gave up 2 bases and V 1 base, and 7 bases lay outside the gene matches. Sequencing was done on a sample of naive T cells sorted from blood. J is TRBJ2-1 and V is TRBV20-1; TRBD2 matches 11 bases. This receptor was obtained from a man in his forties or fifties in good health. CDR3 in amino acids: CSARGILLAGAYNEQFF. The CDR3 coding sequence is TGCAGTGCTAGAGGCATCCTACTAGCGGGAGCCTACAATGAGCAGTTCTTC.